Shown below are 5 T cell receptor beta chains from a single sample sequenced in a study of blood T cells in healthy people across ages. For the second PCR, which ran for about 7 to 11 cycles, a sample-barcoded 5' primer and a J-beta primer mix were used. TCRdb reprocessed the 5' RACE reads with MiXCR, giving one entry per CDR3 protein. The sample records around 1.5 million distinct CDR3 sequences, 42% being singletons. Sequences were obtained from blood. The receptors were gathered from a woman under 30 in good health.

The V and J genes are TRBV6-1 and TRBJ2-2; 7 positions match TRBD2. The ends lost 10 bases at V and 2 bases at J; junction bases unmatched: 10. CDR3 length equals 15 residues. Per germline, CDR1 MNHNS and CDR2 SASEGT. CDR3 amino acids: CAIHWGGPNTGELFF. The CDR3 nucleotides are TGTGCCATTCACTGGGGGGGACCAAACACCGGGGAGCTGTTTTTT.

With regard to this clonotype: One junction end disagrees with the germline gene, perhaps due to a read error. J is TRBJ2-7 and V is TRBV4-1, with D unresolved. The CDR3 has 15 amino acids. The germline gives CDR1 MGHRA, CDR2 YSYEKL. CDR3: CAGSQGNRRSYEQYF. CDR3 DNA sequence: TGCGCCGGCAGCCAAGGAAACCGCAGGAGCTACGAGCAGTACTTC.

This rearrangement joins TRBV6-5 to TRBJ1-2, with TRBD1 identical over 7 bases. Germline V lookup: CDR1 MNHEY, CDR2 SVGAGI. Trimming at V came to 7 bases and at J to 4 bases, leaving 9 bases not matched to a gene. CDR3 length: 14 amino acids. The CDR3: CASTTDRSFYGYTF. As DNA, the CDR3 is TGTGCCAGCACCACGGACAGGAGCTTCTATGGCTACACCTTC.

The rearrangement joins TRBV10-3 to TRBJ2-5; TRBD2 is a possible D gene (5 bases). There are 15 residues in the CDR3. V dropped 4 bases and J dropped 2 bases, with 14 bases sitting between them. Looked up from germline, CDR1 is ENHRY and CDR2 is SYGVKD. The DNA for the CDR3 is TGTGCCATCAGTGGGGCGGCGACGGGGCAAGAGACCCAGTACTTC. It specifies CAISGAATGQETQYF.

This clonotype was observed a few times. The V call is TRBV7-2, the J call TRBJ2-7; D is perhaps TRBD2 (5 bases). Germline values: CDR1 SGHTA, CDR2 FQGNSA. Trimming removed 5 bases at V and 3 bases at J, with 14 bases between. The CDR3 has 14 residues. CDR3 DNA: TGTGCCAGCAGCGCGGACTCTCGTGGCTACGAGCAGTACTTC. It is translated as CASSADSRGYEQYF.